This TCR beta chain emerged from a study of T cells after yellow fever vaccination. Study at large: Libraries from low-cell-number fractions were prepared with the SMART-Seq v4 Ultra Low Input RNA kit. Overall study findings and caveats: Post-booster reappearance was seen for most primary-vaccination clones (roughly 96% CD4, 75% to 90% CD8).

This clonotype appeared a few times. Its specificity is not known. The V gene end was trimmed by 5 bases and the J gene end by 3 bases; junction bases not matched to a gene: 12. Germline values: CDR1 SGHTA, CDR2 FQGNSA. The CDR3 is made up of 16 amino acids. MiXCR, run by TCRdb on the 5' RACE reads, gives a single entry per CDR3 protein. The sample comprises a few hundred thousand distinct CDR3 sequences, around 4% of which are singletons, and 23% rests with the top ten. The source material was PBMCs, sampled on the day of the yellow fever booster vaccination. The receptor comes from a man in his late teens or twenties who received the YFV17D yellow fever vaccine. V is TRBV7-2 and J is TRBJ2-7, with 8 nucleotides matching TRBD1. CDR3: CASSENLGQGVYEQYF. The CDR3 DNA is TGTGCCAGCAGCGAAAATCTCGGACAGGGAGTCTACGAGCAGTACTTC.